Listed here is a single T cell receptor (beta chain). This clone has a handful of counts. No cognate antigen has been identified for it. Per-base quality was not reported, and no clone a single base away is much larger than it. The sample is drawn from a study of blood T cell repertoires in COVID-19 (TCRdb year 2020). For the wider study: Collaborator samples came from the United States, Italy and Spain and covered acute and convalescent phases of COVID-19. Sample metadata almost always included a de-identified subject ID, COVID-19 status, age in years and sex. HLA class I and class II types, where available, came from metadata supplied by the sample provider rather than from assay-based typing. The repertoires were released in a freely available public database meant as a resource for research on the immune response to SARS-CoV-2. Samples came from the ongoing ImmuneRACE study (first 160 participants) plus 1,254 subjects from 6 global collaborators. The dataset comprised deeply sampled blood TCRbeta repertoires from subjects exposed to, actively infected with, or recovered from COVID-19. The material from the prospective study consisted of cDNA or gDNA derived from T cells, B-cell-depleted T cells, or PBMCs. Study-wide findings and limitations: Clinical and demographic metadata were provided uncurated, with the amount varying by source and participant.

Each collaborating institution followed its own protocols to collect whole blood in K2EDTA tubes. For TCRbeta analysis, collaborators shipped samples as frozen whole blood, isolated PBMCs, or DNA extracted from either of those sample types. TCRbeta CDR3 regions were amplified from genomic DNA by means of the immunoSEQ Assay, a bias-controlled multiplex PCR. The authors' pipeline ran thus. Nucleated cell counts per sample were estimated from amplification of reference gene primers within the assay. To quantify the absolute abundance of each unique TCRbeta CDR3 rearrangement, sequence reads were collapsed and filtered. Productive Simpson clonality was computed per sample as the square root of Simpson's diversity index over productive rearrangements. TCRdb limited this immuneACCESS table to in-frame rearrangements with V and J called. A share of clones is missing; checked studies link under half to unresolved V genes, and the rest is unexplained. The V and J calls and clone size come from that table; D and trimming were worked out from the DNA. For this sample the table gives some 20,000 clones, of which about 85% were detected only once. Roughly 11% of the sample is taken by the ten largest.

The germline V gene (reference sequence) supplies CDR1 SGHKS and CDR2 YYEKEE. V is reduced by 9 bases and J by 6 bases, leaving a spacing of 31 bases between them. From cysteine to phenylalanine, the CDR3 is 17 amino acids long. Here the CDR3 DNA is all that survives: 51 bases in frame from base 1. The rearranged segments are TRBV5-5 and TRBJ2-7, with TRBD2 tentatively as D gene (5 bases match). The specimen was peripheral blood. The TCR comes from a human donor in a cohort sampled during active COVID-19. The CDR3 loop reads CATTPRMWESNPGEQYF. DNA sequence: TGTGCCACCACCCCGCGCATGTGGGAGAGTAACCCAGGCGAGCAGTACTTC.